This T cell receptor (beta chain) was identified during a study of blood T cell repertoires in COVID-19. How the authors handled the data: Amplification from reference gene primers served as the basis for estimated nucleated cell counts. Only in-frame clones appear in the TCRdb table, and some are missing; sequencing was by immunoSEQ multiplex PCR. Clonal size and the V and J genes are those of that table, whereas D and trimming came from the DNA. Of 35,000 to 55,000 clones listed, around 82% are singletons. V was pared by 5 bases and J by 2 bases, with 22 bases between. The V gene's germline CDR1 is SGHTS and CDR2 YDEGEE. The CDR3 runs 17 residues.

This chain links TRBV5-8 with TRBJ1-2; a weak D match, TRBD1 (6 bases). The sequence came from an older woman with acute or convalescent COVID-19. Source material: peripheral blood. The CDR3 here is CASRAPLGRGTNYGYTF. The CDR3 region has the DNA TGTGCCAGCAGGGCCCCCTTGGGCAGGGGTACCAACTATGGCTACACCTTC.